These 9 T cell receptor beta chains originate from one sample sequenced in a study of shared clonotypes between healthy human individuals. TCRdb keeps only in-frame clones here, not all; method: immunoSEQ multiplex PCR. The sample yields about 1.9 million clones, roughly 95% seen once. It was CD45RO-negative cells, positively selected for CCR7, that made up naive CD8 cells, with terminally differentiated effector memory CD45RA+ cells excluded. Sequencing was carried out using naive CD8+ T cells from PBMCs. These receptors were obtained from a man aged 18 to 35 in good health. Some clones in this sample may be carry-over from other donors' samples.

This sequence joins TRBV28 and TRBJ2-5; 14 positions match TRBD2. CDR1 MDHEN and CDR2 SYDVKM come from the germline V gene. V lost 6 bases to trimming and J lost 4 bases; unmatched junction nucleotides: 4. CDR3 length: 15 residues. The CDR3 here is CASRSGLAGGETQYF. As DNA, the CDR3 is TGTGCCAGCAGATCTGGACTAGCGGGAGGAGAGACCCAGTACTTC.

The J gene is TRBJ2-1, the V gene TRBV1; no DNA check was done on the table's D call, TRBD2. TRBV1 has pseudogene status. The CDR3 spans 17 residues. CDR3 coding DNA: TGCACCAGCAGCCAAGATAGGAGCGGGAGGGATTACAATGAGCAGTTCTTC. Translation: CTSSQDRSGRDYNEQFF.

The J gene is TRBJ2-7, the V gene TRBV9; perhaps TRBD2 as D (5 bases). Germline loops: CDR1 SGDLS, CDR2 YYNGEE. CDR3 length: 12 residues. V shed 4 bases and J shed 8 bases, with 13 bases lying between them. The chain's CDR3 is CASSSLGGQQYF. CDR3 DNA: TGTGCCAGCAGCTCTCTAGGAGGACAGCAGTACTTC.

V and J are TRBV19 and TRBJ1-4; no reliable D call. The germline V and J ends were trimmed by 3 bases and 3 bases, with 11 bases remaining between them. Per germline, CDR1 LNHDA and CDR2 SQIVND (reference sequence). CDR3 length equals 15 residues. The chain's CDR3 is CASSMPSASNEKLFF. DNA for the CDR3: TGTGCCAGTAGTATGCCCAGCGCCTCTAATGAAAAACTGTTTTTT.

This chain links TRBV10-3 with TRBJ2-1; D not resolved. V was clipped by 4 bases and J by 6 bases, with 16 bases between them. The germline V gene has CDR1 ENHRY and CDR2 SYGVKD. The CDR3 totals 15 residues. CDR3 protein: CAISAMGNAVNEQFF. The DNA of the CDR3 is TGTGCCATCAGTGCTATGGGGAATGCTGTCAATGAGCAGTTCTTC.

The J gene is TRBJ2-1, the V gene TRBV19, with 7 nucleotides matching TRBD2. Germline values: CDR1 LNHDA, CDR2 SQIVND (reference sequence). CDR3 length: 15 amino acids. Trimming took 4 bases from V and 9 from J; bases not matched to a gene: 12. Here the CDR3 DNA reads TGTGCCAGTAGTACAGCGGTGGGAGGGACGGTTGAGCAGTTCTTC. Protein sequence: CASSTAVGGTVEQFF.

The chain uses TRBV9 and TRBJ2-3; 10 bases agree with TRBD2. With V trimmed by 3 bases and J by 4 bases, 17 bases remained unmatched. Germline assignment: CDR1 SGDLS and CDR2 YYNGEE. The CDR3 length is 19 residues. CDR3 nucleotides: TGTGCCAGCAGCGCCCCCAGGTCGGGACTAGCGATTAGAGCAGATACGCAGTATTTT. This codes for CASSAPRSGLAIRADTQYF.

The V gene is TRBV11-2, the J gene TRBJ2-2, with 7 nucleotides matching TRBD2. Unmatched junction bases numbered 8, after V lost 1 base and J lost 3 bases. Germline V gene lookup returns CDR1 SGHAT and CDR2 FQNNGV. This CDR3 region has 17 residues. In nucleotides, the CDR3 is TGTGCCAGCAGCTTAGCGGGAGCGGGATGGGACACCGGGGAGCTGTTTTTT. It encodes CASSLAGAGWDTGELFF.

J is TRBJ2-1 and V is TRBV2, with D tentatively TRBD1 (6 bases). The CDR3 consists of 17 residues. CDR1 and CDR2 from the germline V gene are SNHLY and FYNNEI. V was cut by 8 bases and J by 8 bases, with 28 bases left in between. CDR3 DNA: TGTGCCAGCCAATATCAGGCTGTACACAGGGATATAGATGAGCAGTTCTTC. Translated, it gives CASQYQAVHRDIDEQFF.